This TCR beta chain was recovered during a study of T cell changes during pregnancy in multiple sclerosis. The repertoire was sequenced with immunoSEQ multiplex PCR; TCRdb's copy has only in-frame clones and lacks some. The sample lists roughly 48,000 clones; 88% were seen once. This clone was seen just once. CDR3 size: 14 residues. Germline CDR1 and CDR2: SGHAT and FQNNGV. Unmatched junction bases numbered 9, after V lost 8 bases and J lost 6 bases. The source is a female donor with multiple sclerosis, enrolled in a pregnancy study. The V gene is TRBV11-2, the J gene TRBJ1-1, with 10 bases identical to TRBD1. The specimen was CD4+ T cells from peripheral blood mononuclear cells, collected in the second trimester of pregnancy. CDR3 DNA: TGTGCCAGCCGCCAGGACAGGGGGTATTCTGAAGCTTTCTTT. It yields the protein CASRQDRGYSEAFF.